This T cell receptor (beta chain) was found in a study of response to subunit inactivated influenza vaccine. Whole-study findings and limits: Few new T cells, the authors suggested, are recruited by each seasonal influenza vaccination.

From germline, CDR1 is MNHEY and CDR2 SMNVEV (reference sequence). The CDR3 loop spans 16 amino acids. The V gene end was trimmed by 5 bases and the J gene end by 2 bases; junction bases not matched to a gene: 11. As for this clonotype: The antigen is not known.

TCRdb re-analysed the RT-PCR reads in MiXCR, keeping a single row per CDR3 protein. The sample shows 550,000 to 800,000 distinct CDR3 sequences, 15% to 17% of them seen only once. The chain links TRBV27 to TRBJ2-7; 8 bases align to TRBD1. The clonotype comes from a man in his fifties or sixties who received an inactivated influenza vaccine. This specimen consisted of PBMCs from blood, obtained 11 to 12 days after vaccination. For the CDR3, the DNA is TGTGCCAGCAGTCGTGACGGGACAGGAAACACCTACGAGCAGTACTTC. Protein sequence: CASSRDGTGNTYEQYF.